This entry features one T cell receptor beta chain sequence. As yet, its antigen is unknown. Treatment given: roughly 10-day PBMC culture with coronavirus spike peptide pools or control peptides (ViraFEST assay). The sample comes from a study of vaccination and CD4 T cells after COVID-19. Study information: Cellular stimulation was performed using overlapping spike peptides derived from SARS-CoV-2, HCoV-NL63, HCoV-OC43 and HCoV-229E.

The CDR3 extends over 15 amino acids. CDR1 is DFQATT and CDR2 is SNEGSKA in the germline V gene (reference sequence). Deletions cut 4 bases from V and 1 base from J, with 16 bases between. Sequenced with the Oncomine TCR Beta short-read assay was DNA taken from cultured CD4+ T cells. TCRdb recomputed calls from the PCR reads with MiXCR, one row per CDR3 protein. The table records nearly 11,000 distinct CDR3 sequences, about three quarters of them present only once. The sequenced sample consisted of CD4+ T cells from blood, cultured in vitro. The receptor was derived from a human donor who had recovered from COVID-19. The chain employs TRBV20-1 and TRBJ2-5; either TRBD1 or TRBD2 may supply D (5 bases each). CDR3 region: CSATPGTRAQETQYF. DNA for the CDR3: TGCAGTGCTACCCCCGGGACCCGTGCCCAAGAGACCCAGTACTTC.